The next 2 T cell receptor beta chains were all read from a single sample in a study of T cell responses to AZD1222 COVID-19 vaccine. Clones were read by immunoSEQ multiplex PCR, and TCRdb kept only the in-frame ones, dropping some. Among some 28,000 clones listed, about three quarters were seen once. The sequencing here drew on peripheral blood, taken on day 0 of AZD1222 vaccination. The receptors derive from an adult in good health.

The chain has TRBV5-8 and TRBJ1-5; D remains ambiguous. CDR3 size: 15 residues. CDR1 and CDR2 (germline): SGHTS, YDEGEE. V lost 0 bases and J lost 6, with 13 bases in between. For the CDR3, the DNA is TGTGCCAGCAGCTTGGCGGCCCGGGGTCGTCAGCCCCAGCATTTT. Protein: CASSLAARGRQPQHF.

V and J are TRBV7-2 and TRBJ1-2; 7 positions agree with TRBD1. Germline assignment: CDR1 SGHTA and CDR2 FQGNSA. V shed 5 bases and J 7 bases; nucleotides not matched to a gene: 13. The CDR3 has 15 residues. Here the CDR3 reads CASSPSGTAFIGYTF. The CDR3 bases are TGTGCCAGCAGCCCATCCGGGACAGCGTTTATTGGCTACACCTTC.